Following are 17 T cell receptor beta chains from one sample sequenced in a study of human T cells and chemical hapten exposure. Stated time point: patch test 2, 6 weeks after DPC sensitization. Treatment meaning: therapeutic diphenylcyclopropenone sensitization with weekly scalp DPC. Each CDR3 protein gets one entry after TCRdb re-called the RACE reads with MiXCR. The sample contains tens of thousands of distinct CDR3 sequences, 8.5% to 12% of which appear only once. This material consisted of whole blood, taken in connection with sensitization to the hapten diphenylcyclopropenone (DPC). The receptors shown here come from a woman aged 45-60 years with alopecia areata. Some clones in this sample may be carry-over from other donors' samples.

The V call is TRBV5-6, the J call TRBJ1-2; maybe TRBD1 (6 bases). V was cut by 2 bases and J by 8 bases, with 19 bases left in between. The CDR3 spans 15 residues. Germline CDR1 and CDR2: SGHDT and YYEEEE. The CDR3 protein is CASSLGQTTSFGYTF. The CDR3 DNA reads TGTGCCAGCAGCTTAGGACAGACTACGTCCTTCGGCTACACCTTC.

The rearrangement uses TRBV10-3 and TRBJ2-5, with 11 bases that match TRBD1. Germline-derived CDR1 and CDR2 are ENHRY and SYGVKD. This CDR3 is 17 amino acids long. V shed 5 bases and J 5 bases; nucleotides not matched to a gene: 13. Here the CDR3 reads CAISPTISGQGVETQYF. Written as DNA, the CDR3 is TGTGCCATCAGTCCCACCATATCGGGACAGGGGGTGGAGACCCAGTACTTC.

In this sample, this clonotype turned up many times. The CDR3 DNA sequence: TGTGCCAGCAGCCCGGGACTAGCGGGATTCAATGAGCAGTTCTTC. Translating gives CASSPGLAGFNEQFF. The rearrangement joins TRBV3-1 to TRBJ2-1, with TRBD2 matching 13 bases. The junction had 3 bases not matched to a gene; V was cut back by 4 bases and J by 6 bases. The germline V gene encodes CDR1 LGHDT and CDR2 YNNKEL (reference sequence). The CDR3 totals 15 residues.

There are a few counts of this clonotype. CDR3 in DNA: TGCAGTGCTAGAGAGGGCCTAACACAGGGAGTTGACCAAGAGACCCAGTACTTC. It yields the protein CSAREGLTQGVDQETQYF. V is TRBV20-1 and J is TRBJ2-5, with D possibly being TRBD1 (6 bases). The germline gives CDR1 DFQATT, CDR2 SNEGSKA (reference sequence). V was shortened by 0 bases and J by 0 bases, with 20 bases between the two germline ends. This CDR3 has 18 residues.

This clonotype showed up many times. The genes are TRBV6-5 and TRBJ1-1; the D gene is possibly TRBD1 (6 bases). The germline V gene has CDR1 MNHEY and CDR2 SVGAGI. The length of the CDR3 is 13 residues. Trimming cost V 5 bases and J 5 bases, with 12 bases left between them. CDR3 region: CASSLRGQTEAFF. The CDR3 DNA reads TGTGCCAGCAGTCTTCGCGGACAGACTGAAGCTTTCTTT.

This clonotype was picked up many times. The rearrangement joins TRBV7-9 to TRBJ2-3; TRBD2 matches 7 bases. This CDR3 is built from 16 residues. V shed 5 bases and J 0 bases; nucleotides not matched to a gene: 8. Germline V gene sequence: CDR1 SEHNR, CDR2 FQNEAQ (reference sequence). CDR3: CASSAGLVLSTDTQYF. DNA of the CDR3: TGTGCCAGCAGCGCCGGACTAGTGCTTAGCACAGATACGCAGTATTTT. Full variable domain (rest looked up from reference TRBV7-9 and TRBJ2-3): DTGVSQNPRHKITKRGQNVTFRCDPISEHNRLYWYRQTLGQGPEFLTYFQNEAQLEKSRLLSDRFSAERPKGSFSTLEIQRTEQGDSAMYLCASSAGLVLSTDTQYFGPGTRLTVL.

The rearrangement joins TRBV27 to TRBJ1-1; possible D gene TRBD1, 5 bases. CDR1 MNHEY and CDR2 SMNVEV come from the germline V gene (reference sequence). This CDR3 spans 14 amino acids. The ends were cut back, 10 bases at V and 1 base at J, with 16 bases in the middle. CDR3 in amino acids: CATFDPGTNTEAFF. CDR3 DNA: TGTGCCACCTTTGATCCTGGGACGAACACTGAAGCTTTCTTT.

This clonotype occurred once. V is TRBV7-2 and J is TRBJ2-1, with D perhaps matching TRBD2 (5 bases). V shed 6 bases and J shed 3 bases, with 6 bases lying between them. Germline CDR1 SGHTA, CDR2 FQGNSA. The CDR3 spans 12 residues. CDR3 bases: TGTGCCAGCAGTGACTACTACAATGAGCAGTTCTTC. Translating gives CASSDYYNEQFF.

The J gene is TRBJ2-1, the V gene TRBV19; TRBD2 matches 8 bases. CDR3 length: 13 residues. From germline, CDR1 is LNHDA and CDR2 SQIVND (reference sequence). Unmatched junction bases numbered 1, after V lost 3 bases and J lost 6 bases. This CDR3 reads CASSIGRANEQFF. The CDR3 DNA sequence: TGTGCCAGTAGTATCGGGAGGGCCAATGAGCAGTTCTTC.

In its sample, this clonotype was seen many times. The chain links TRBV20-1 to TRBJ1-1, with D unresolved. This CDR3 contains 16 residues. Germline values: CDR1 DFQATT, CDR2 SNEGSKA (reference sequence). Trimming shortened V by 0 bases and J by 7 bases, and 21 bases separated the two germline ends. CDR3 sequence: CSARDSARGTHNEAFF. The CDR3 nucleotides are TGCAGTGCTAGAGATTCAGCACGGGGAACCCATAATGAAGCTTTCTTT.

In this sample, this clonotype turned up many times. V is TRBV5-4 and J is TRBJ1-2; TRBD1 matches 8 bases. V lost 3 bases and J lost 6; bases outside the gene matches: 10. Germline V gives CDR1 SGHNT, CDR2 YYREEE (reference sequence). This CDR3 is 15 amino acids long. As DNA, the CDR3 is TGTGCCAGCAGCTCCAGCAATTCCAGGGGGCATGGCTACACCTTC. Its translation is CASSSSNSRGHGYTF.

This chain joins TRBV3-1 and TRBJ2-6, with D unclear. CDR1 LGHDT and CDR2 YNNKEL come from the germline V gene (reference sequence). V lost 0 bases, J lost 1 base, and 4 bases lay in between. The CDR3 has 15 residues. The CDR3 DNA reads TGTGCCAGCAGCCAAGATCTTTCTGGGGCCAACGTCCTGACTTTC. It translates to CASSQDLSGANVLTF.

J is TRBJ2-5 and V is TRBV7-9; D gene unclear. V was clipped by 6 bases and J by 3 bases, with 5 bases between them. The CDR3 loop spans 11 amino acids. Germline V gives CDR1 SEHNR, CDR2 FQNEAQ (reference sequence). The CDR3 sequence: CASRTKETQYF. The CDR3 coding sequence is TGTGCCAGCAGAACAAAAGAGACCCAGTACTTC.

This clonotype was recorded a few times. V gene TRBV11-2 combines with J gene TRBJ1-2; possible D gene TRBD1, 6 bases. The CDR3 extends over 13 amino acids. CDR1 is SGHAT, CDR2 FQNNGV, per germline. V dropped 5 bases and J dropped 8 bases, with 15 bases sitting between them. The CDR3 protein is CASSHQSGGGYTF. Written as DNA, the CDR3 is TGTGCCAGCAGCCATCAAAGCGGGGGCGGCTACACCTTC.

This clonotype is labeled medium-sized. The rearrangement uses TRBV2 and TRBJ1-5; D is undetermined. Germline V gene data show CDR1 as SNHLY and CDR2 as FYNNEI. The CDR3 has 14 residues. With 6 bases removed from V and 2 bases from J, the gap between germline ends came to 11 bases. The CDR3 sequence is CASSRISGNQPQHF. CDR3 coding DNA: TGTGCCAGCAGCCGTATAAGTGGCAATCAGCCCCAGCATTTT.

The table lists this clonotype with many counts. The V gene is TRBV12-3 or TRBV12-4, the J gene TRBJ2-1; D is possibly TRBD1 or TRBD2 (5 bases each). V shed 5 bases and J shed 0 bases, with 17 bases lying between them. CDR3 size: 17 residues. The CDR3 DNA follows: TGTGCCAGCAGTCACCAAACGGGGCGAAGCTCCTACAATGAGCAGTTCTTC. This codes for CASSHQTGRSSYNEQFF.

This chain uses TRBV25-1 with TRBJ1-1, with D possibly TRBD1 on 5 matching bases. CDR1 and CDR2 from the germline V gene are MGHDK and SYGVNS. Trimming took off 1 base at V and 8 bases at J, with 14 bases between the two ends. CDR3 length equals 14 residues. CDR3 coding DNA: TGTGCCAGCAGTGAATTAGGGGAGGGCCGGGAAGCTTTCTTT. This translates into CASSELGEGREAFF.